These T cell receptor beta chains were read from a single sample in a study of control samples from healthy donors and cancer patients. TCRdb's table, derived via immunoSEQ multiplex PCR, lists solely in-frame clones and lacks some. The ten most abundant clones cover more than 2% of a sample with some 180,000 clones. The sample comprised blood. The receptors originated from a woman aged 25-40 years in good health. Both conserved end residues are part of each CDR3. Each record gives: V gene, J gene, CDR3 protein.

TRBV7-9	TRBJ1-5	CASSLTSYSNQPQHF
TRBV4-1	TRBJ2-1	CASSQVGRASSPVEQFF
TRBV12-3/TRBV12-4	TRBJ1-5	CASSLRGVQPQHF
TRBV12-3/TRBV12-4	TRBJ1-3	CASQSSSGNTIYF
TRBV19	TRBJ2-4	CASGWASLAKNIQYF
TRBV6-5	TRBJ1-6	CASRRQGLNSPLHF
TRBV7-9	TRBJ1-2	CASSLEGGGYGYTF
TRBV28	TRBJ2-1	CASRHQGGNYNEQFF
TRBV20-1	TRBJ1-2	CSASDAGGGNYGYTF
TRBV5-6	TRBJ1-5	CASSLAGGRQPQHF
TRBV12-3/TRBV12-4	TRBJ1-2	CASNYGGNYGYTF
TRBV4-2	TRBJ1-4	CASSQDRGTGNEKLFF
TRBV12-3/TRBV12-4	TRBJ2-7	CASSFYQGREQYF
TRBV7-3	TRBJ1-1	CASTPPRLNTEAFF
TRBV11-2	TRBJ2-1	CASRRAGGEQFF
TRBV6-6	TRBJ1-2	CASIMGGAIGYTF
TRBV4-2	TRBJ1-2	CASSQSGTTYGYTF
TRBV6-5	TRBJ1-1	CASSYEGARSNTEAFF
TRBV19	TRBJ1-4	CASRPYGTGANEKLFF